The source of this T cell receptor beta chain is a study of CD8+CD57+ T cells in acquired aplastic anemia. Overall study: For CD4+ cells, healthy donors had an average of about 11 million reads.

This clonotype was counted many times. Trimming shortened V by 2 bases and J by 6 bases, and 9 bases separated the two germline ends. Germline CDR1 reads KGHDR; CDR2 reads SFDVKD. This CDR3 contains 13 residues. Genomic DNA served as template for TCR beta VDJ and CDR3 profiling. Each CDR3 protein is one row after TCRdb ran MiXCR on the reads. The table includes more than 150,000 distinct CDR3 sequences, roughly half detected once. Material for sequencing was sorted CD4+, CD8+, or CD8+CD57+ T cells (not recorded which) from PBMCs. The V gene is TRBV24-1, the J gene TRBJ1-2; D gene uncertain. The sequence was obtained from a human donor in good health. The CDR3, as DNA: TGTGCCACCAGTGATTCCGCGGTGGATGGCTACACCTTC. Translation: CATSDSAVDGYTF.